A single sample is the source of the 7 T cell receptor beta chains below, sequenced in a study of blood T cell repertoires in COVID-19. Profiling relied on immunoSEQ multiplex PCR, and the TCRdb table lists in-frame clones only, not all of them. The sample has under 85,000 clones, approximately 90% seen once. Sample: peripheral blood. Every receptor here comes from an elderly woman with active or convalescent COVID-19.

The DNA of the CDR3 is TGTGCCAGCAGGCCCGAGGGGGCATCCTACAATGAGCAGTTCTTC. This gives the protein CASRPEGASYNEQFF. The chain is built from TRBV28 and TRBJ2-1; 7 bases map to TRBD1. Trimming took 6 bases from V and 1 from J; bases not matched to a gene: 6. Germline V lookup: CDR1 MDHEN, CDR2 SYDVKM. CDR3 length: 15 amino acids.

The rearrangement joins TRBV18 to TRBJ1-1, with no clear D. This CDR3 comprises 15 residues. CDR1 and CDR2 from the germline V gene are KGHSH and LQKENI. V was clipped by 1 base and J by 1 base, with 10 bases between them. CDR3: CASSPQGGRNTEAFF. For the CDR3, the DNA is TGTGCCAGCTCACCACAGGGAGGGAGGAACACTGAAGCTTTCTTT.

On this clone: The same CDR3 is also encoded by other DNA sequences in this sample. V gene TRBV11-3 combines with J gene TRBJ2-1; D unresolved. Germline-derived CDR1 and CDR2 are SGHNT and YENEEA. The CDR3 sequence is 12 residues long. With 0 bases removed from V and 7 bases from J, the gap between germline ends came to 4 bases. The CDR3 sequence is CASSLDRNEQFF. The CDR3 nucleotides are TGTGCCAGCAGCTTAGATAGAAATGAGCAGTTCTTC.

The chain has TRBV4-3 and TRBJ1-4, with D possibly TRBD1 on 6 matching bases. The V and J ends lost 3 bases and 8 bases respectively, with 13 bases between them. The CDR3 is 14 residues long. From germline, CDR1 is LGHNA and CDR2 YSLEER. The CDR3 protein is CASSQGAGEEKLFF. As DNA, the CDR3 is TGCGCCAGCAGCCAGGGGGCCGGGGAGGAAAAACTGTTTTTT.

This chain links TRBV19 with TRBJ2-1; 7 nucleotides match TRBD2. In germline, CDR1 is LNHDA, CDR2 SQIVND (reference sequence). After removal of 6 bases from V and 2 bases from J, the junction contained 4 bases not matched to a gene. The CDR3 totals 14 residues. The CDR3 sequence is CASSLAAPYNEQFF. CDR3 DNA sequence: TGTGCCAGTAGCCTAGCGGCGCCCTACAATGAGCAGTTCTTC.

V usage is TRBV7-2 and J usage is TRBJ2-7; TRBD1 might be the D (5 bases). V was clipped by 0 bases and J by 1 base, with 10 bases between them. The CDR3 covers 15 residues. Germline assignment: CDR1 SGHTA and CDR2 FQGNSA. CDR3 residues: CASSLAGAQSYEQYF. CDR3 in DNA: TGTGCCAGCAGCTTAGCAGGGGCGCAATCCTACGAGCAGTACTTC.

In DNA, the CDR3 is TGCGCCAGCAGCCAAGATTATGCGGGAGGGAACTACGAGCAGTACTTC. This encodes CASSQDYAGGNYEQYF. The chain links TRBV4-3 to TRBJ2-7, with 9 bases matching TRBD2. The V and J ends lost 0 bases and 3 bases, in that order; junction bases with no gene match: 6. Germline V gene lookup returns CDR1 LGHNA and CDR2 YSLEER. There are 16 residues in the CDR3.